The present T cell receptor (beta chain) was sequenced within a study of T cell responses to AZD1222 COVID-19 vaccine. Looking at the study overall: Second-dose timings of about 4 or about 12 weeks were pooled.

This CDR3 spans 17 amino acids. Germline CDR1 reads LGHNA; CDR2 reads YSLEER. Trimming stripped 0 bases from V and 8 bases from J, with 22 bases between. The method was immunoSEQ multiplex PCR; TCRdb's version includes in-frame clones alone and lacks a portion of them. The table shows around 100,000 clones, with 90% to 95% occurring only once. This chain connects TRBV4-3 to TRBJ1-2, with D possibly TRBD1 on 5 matching bases. The receptor was derived from an adult in good health. The sequencing here drew on peripheral blood, taken on day 0 of AZD1222 vaccination. The CDR3 is CASSQDLGGVRRTGYTF. The CDR3, as DNA: TGCGCCAGCAGCCAAGATTTAGGAGGGGTCCGCAGGACCGGCTACACCTTC.